One sample yielded the 22 T cell receptor beta chains listed below, sequenced in a study of T cells in Graves' hyperthyroidism and ophthalmopathy. Amplified regions were TCR beta CDR3 sequences from RNA transcripts. TCR CDR3 underwent first-round RT-PCR with the HTBI primer set. MiXCR was run by TCRdb on the multiplex PCR reads, yielding one entry per CDR3 protein. The sample lists some 350,000 distinct CDR3 sequences, 25% occurring once. Sequencing was done on a sample of blood. Receptors were obtained from a man between 45 and 60 years old with Graves' hyperthyroidism.

The CDR3 protein is CATSRDQATDTQYF. In nucleotides, the CDR3 is TGTGCCACCAGCAGAGATCAGGCAACAGATACGCAGTATTTT. The rearrangement uses TRBV15 and TRBJ2-3; D gene uncertain. V lost 0 bases and J 3 bases, leaving 7 bases between the germline ends. Germline assignment: CDR1 LNHNV and CDR2 YYDKDF (reference sequence). The CDR3 is made up of 14 amino acids.

The V gene is TRBV30, the J gene TRBJ2-1; the match to TRBD1 covers 9 bases. CDR3 size: 15 residues. The V and J ends lost 5 bases and 3 bases, in that order; junction bases with no gene match: 8. Per the germline V gene, CDR1 is GTSNPN and CDR2 is SVGIG (reference sequence). CDR3 sequence (DNA): TGTGCCTGGGATGCGCCGGGACAGGGCTACAATGAGCAGTTCTTC. The encoded protein is CAWDAPGQGYNEQFF.

About this clonotype itself: One end of the junction fails to match germline, which may point to a read error. This chain uses TRBV7-6 with TRBJ2-1; 9 bases line up with TRBD2. The CDR3 has 15 residues. Germline CDR1 SGHVS, CDR2 FNYEAQ. The CDR3 DNA sequence: TGTGCCAACAGCTTAGGCGGGAGGGCTGGCAATGAGCAGTTCTTC. Translated, it gives CANSLGGRAGNEQFF.

This clonotype was picked up many times. J is TRBJ2-1 and V is TRBV28; D unresolved. The CDR3 length is 10 residues. Deletions cut 5 bases from V and 11 bases from J, with 7 bases between. Looked up from germline, CDR1 is MDHEN and CDR2 is SYDVKM. Here the CDR3 reads CASSGMKQFF. CDR3 DNA sequence: TGTGCCAGCAGTGGGATGAAGCAGTTCTTC.

A note on this clonotype: This sequence may be a read error, since a much larger clone differs from it by one base. This chain connects TRBV27 to TRBJ2-3, with TRBD2 matching over 7 bases. The junction had 15 bases not matched to a gene; V was cut back by 5 bases and J by 1 base. The length of the CDR3 is 18 residues. Germline loops: CDR1 MNHEY, CDR2 SMNVEV (reference sequence). The CDR3 nucleotides read TGTGCCAGCAGTGACCCACGGCGGGGGAATGAGGGCACAGATACGCAGTATTTT. Translating gives CASSDPRRGNEGTDTQYF.

This clonotype has more than one count but fewer than ten. CDR3 residues: CASGWGYEQYF. In nucleotides, the CDR3 is TGTGCCAGCGGGTGGGGCTACGAGCAGTACTTC. The chain is built from TRBV6-1 and TRBJ2-7; D ambiguous. The germline V and J ends were trimmed by 8 bases and 3 bases, with 8 bases remaining between them. Germline values: CDR1 MNHNS, CDR2 SASEGT. This CDR3 is 11 amino acids long.

This sequence joins TRBV18 and TRBJ2-6; 7 nucleotides match TRBD1. The length of the CDR3 is 19 residues. Germline values: CDR1 KGHSH, CDR2 LQKENI. V shed 3 bases and J 0 bases; nucleotides not matched to a gene: 11. The CDR3 spells CASSPRTGSSGSGANVLTF. The CDR3, as DNA: TGTGCCAGCTCACCCCGGACAGGTTCCTCAGGCTCTGGGGCCAACGTCCTGACTTTC.

This clonotype was picked up many times. V is TRBV28 and J is TRBJ2-1; D remains unclear. Germline V gene lookup returns CDR1 MDHEN and CDR2 SYDVKM. The V gene lost 3 bases and the J gene lost 3 bases, with 6 bases spanning the gap. This CDR3 has 13 amino acids. The CDR3 DNA follows: TGTGCCAGCAGTTTCGTCGACTACAATGAGCAGTTCTTC. Encoded protein: CASSFVDYNEQFF.

The chain recombines TRBV25-1 with TRBJ2-7, with D hard to call. CDR3 length: 12 amino acids. The V end lost 3 bases, the J end lost 3 bases, and 6 bases lay between the germline ends. In germline, CDR1 is MGHDK, CDR2 SYGVNS. For the CDR3, the DNA is TGTGCCAGCAGTGATACAGACTACGAGCAGTACTTC. Translating it yields CASSDTDYEQYF.

This clonotype was detected ten times or more. J is TRBJ2-1 and V is TRBV20-1, with TRBD2 identical over 15 bases. Germline assignment: CDR1 DFQATT and CDR2 SNEGSKA (reference sequence). J gave up 9 bases and V 7 bases, and 7 bases lay outside the gene matches. CDR3 size: 14 residues. The CDR3 region has the DNA TGCAGTGGGGCGAGGACTAGCGGGAGGGGTGAGCAGTTCTTC. This gives the protein CSGARTSGRGEQFF.

This clonotype showed up many times. The rearrangement uses TRBV12-3 or TRBV12-4 and TRBJ1-2, with 9 bases that match TRBD1. This CDR3 spans 16 amino acids. Unmatched junction bases numbered 9, after V lost 3 bases and J lost 4 bases. CDR3 DNA: TGTGCCAGCAGTTTTCCCGGGACAGGGCAGATCTATGGCTACACCTTC. Protein: CASSFPGTGQIYGYTF.

Concerning this clonotype itself: Possible read error: a much larger clone is one base away. The chain employs TRBV7-2 and TRBJ2-3, with D possibly being TRBD1 (5 bases). The CDR3 has 13 amino acids. The V gene's germline CDR1 is SGHTA and CDR2 FQGNSA. The DNA for the CDR3 is TGTGCCAGCAGCTTAGGGATGACAGATACGCATTATTTT. It yields the protein CASSLGMTDTHYF.

This clonotype was detected only a few times. V is TRBV6-1 and J is TRBJ2-5; D unresolved. The germline V and J ends were trimmed by 6 bases and 4 bases, with 18 bases remaining between them. Germline CDR1 MNHNS, CDR2 SASEGT. The CDR3 runs 15 residues. This chain's CDR3 is CASRISVAPGETQYF. The CDR3 DNA follows: TGTGCCAGCAGAATTTCTGTTGCCCCAGGAGAGACCCAGTACTTC.

This clonotype was counted a few times. J is TRBJ2-1 and V is TRBV7-9; TRBD1 agrees at 7 bases. CDR1 and CDR2 (germline): SEHNR, FQNEAQ (reference sequence). CDR3 length equals 16 residues. V dropped 5 bases and J dropped 0; count of bases not matched to a gene: 7. The CDR3 bases are TGTGCCAGCAGCATCCCGGGACAGAGCTCCTACAATGAGCAGTTCTTC. Its protein is CASSIPGQSSYNEQFF.

The table lists this clonotype with a few counts. The V and J genes are TRBV4-1 and TRBJ2-1; 13 positions match TRBD2. J gave up 0 bases and V 4 bases, and 12 bases lay outside the gene matches. CDR3 length: 20 residues. Looked up from germline, CDR1 is MGHRA and CDR2 is YSYEKL. CDR3 sequence: CASSPRLGLAGRSSYNEQFF. The CDR3 coding sequence is TGCGCCAGCAGCCCACGACTGGGACTAGCGGGGAGGAGCTCCTACAATGAGCAGTTCTTC.

A few counts support this clonotype. This rearrangement joins TRBV3-1 to TRBJ1-6; 8 positions match TRBD1. Germline lookup yields CDR1 LGHDT and CDR2 YNNKEL (reference sequence). This CDR3 has 16 amino acids. The ends lost 3 bases at V and 6 bases at J; junction bases unmatched: 7. In DNA, the CDR3 is TGTGCCAGCAGCCACGGGACCACAGGGGGTAATTCACCCCTCCACTTT. The encoded protein is CASSHGTTGGNSPLHF.

This chain joins TRBV10-3 and TRBJ1-1; D unresolved. CDR3 length: 13 residues. V was pared by 3 bases and J by 0 bases, with 5 bases between. Germline assignment: CDR1 ENHRY and CDR2 SYGVKD. The CDR3: CAISDTLNTEAFF. The CDR3 region has the DNA TGTGCCATCAGTGACACCCTGAACACTGAAGCTTTCTTT.

V and J are TRBV24-1 and TRBJ2-7, with D tentatively TRBD2 (5 bases). V was clipped by 3 bases and J by 7 bases, with 18 bases between them. The germline gives CDR1 KGHDR, CDR2 SFDVKD. The CDR3 loop spans 15 amino acids. As DNA, the CDR3 is TGTGCCACCAGTGATCCCGGCCGGGGAATAGAGGAGCAGTACTTC. Encoded protein: CATSDPGRGIEEQYF.

The gene calls are TRBV19 and TRBJ2-7; no definite D call. V shed 6 bases and J shed 0 bases, with 12 bases lying between them. This CDR3 comprises 14 residues. CDR1 is LNHDA, CDR2 SQIVND, per germline (reference sequence). As DNA, the CDR3 is TGTGCCAGTAGCCTCGACCCGAACTCCTACGAGCAGTACTTC. Protein product: CASSLDPNSYEQYF.

For this clonotype: The junction departs from germline at one end; a sequencing error may be responsible. The chain links TRBV7-2 to TRBJ2-7, with TRBD2 matching 9 bases. The CDR3 is 14 residues long. Germline CDR1 SGHTA, CDR2 FQGNSA. CDR3 residues: CASSPSAGGYEQYF. The CDR3 DNA is TGCGCCAGCAGCCCTTCGGCGGGAGGGTACGAGCAGTACTTC.

The rearrangement joins TRBV20-1 to TRBJ2-7; 10 nucleotides align to TRBD2. V lost 3 bases and J lost 5; bases outside the gene matches: 4. CDR1 and CDR2 from the germline V gene are DFQATT and SNEGSKA (reference sequence). The CDR3 loop spans 13 amino acids. CDR3 DNA sequence: TGCAGTGCTAGTGGTCTAGCGGGAGACGAGCAGTACTTC. As protein: CSASGLAGDEQYF.

This clonotype occurred a few times. This chain links TRBV11-2 with TRBJ2-5; D is unclear. The CDR3 is 14 amino acids. Per germline, CDR1 SGHAT and CDR2 FQNNGV. V lost 4 bases and J 2 bases, leaving 11 bases between the germline ends. The CDR3 spells CASSSIPRQETQYF. CDR3 coding DNA: TGTGCCAGCAGCTCAATACCACGGCAAGAGACCCAGTACTTC.